This TCR beta chain appears in the sequencing data of a study of cytomegalovirus exposure and HLA in healthy donors. Broader study findings: Sequencing probably produced one cluster of sequence variants that were highly shared.

About this clone: Its cognate antigen is unknown.

Use of 60 Vbeta and 13 Jbeta primers characterized the PCR. The method was immunoSEQ multiplex PCR; TCRdb's version includes in-frame clones alone and lacks a portion of them. There are roughly 150,000 clones in the sample; roughly 80% occur only once, and about 2.4% lies in the top ten. Germline V gene data show CDR1 as SGHTA and CDR2 as FQGNSA. CDR3 length: 13 residues. With 5 bases removed from V and 7 bases from J, the gap between germline ends came to 11 bases. The receptor was derived from a male donor in good health and CMV-seronegative. Sequencing was performed on PBMCs. The chain is built from TRBV7-2 and TRBJ2-2; D gene uncertain. The CDR3: CASSPLGFGELFF. As DNA, the CDR3 is TGTGCCAGCAGCCCCCTCGGTTTCGGGGAGCTGTTTTTT.